Below, one TCR beta chain is given with its context. With 3 bases removed from V and 0 bases from J, the gap between germline ends came to 11 bases. The length of the CDR3 is 15 residues. The germline gives CDR1 KGHSY, CDR2 FQNENV. Measured with immunoSEQ multiplex PCR; TCRdb has only the in-frame clones, and not every one. Altogether around 100,000 clones are present, around 86% being singletons, with the ten largest covering approximately 2.9%. The sample belongs to a study of blood T cell repertoires in COVID-19. V and J are TRBV16 and TRBJ1-1; D not certain. Specimen: peripheral blood. The TCR sequence derives from a man aged 50-59 years with active or convalescent COVID-19. CDR3 sequence (DNA): TGTGCCAGCAGCCAGCGTTGGAGCATGAACACTGAAGCTTTCTTT. This codes for CASSQRWSMNTEAFF.